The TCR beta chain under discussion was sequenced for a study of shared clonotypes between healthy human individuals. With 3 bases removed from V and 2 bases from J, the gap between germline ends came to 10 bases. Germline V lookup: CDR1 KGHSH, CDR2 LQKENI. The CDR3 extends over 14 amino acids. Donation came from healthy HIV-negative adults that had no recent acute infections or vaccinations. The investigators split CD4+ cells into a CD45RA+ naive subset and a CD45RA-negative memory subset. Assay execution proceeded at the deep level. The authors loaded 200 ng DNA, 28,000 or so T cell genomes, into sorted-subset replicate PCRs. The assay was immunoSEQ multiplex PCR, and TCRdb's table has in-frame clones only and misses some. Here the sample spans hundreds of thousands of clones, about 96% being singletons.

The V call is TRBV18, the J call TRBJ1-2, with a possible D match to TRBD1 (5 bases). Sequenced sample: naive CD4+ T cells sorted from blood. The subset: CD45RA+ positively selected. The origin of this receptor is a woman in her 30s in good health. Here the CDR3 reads CASSPPRGNYGYTF. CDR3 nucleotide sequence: TGTGCCAGCTCACCGCCTAGGGGCAACTATGGCTACACCTTC.